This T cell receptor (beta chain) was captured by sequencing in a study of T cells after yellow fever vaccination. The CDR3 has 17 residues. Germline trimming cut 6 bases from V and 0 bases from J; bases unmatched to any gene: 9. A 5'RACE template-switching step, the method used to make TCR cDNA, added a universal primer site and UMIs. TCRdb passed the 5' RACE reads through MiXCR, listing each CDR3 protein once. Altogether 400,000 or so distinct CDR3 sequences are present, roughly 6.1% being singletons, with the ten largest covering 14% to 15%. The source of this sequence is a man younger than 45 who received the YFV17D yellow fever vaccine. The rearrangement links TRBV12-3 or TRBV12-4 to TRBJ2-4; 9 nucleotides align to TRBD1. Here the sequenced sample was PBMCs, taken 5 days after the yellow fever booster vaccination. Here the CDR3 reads CASRPRQGVGAKNIQYF. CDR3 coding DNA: TGTGCCAGCAGACCGAGACAGGGGGTCGGAGCCAAAAACATTCAGTACTTC.